This passage covers 31 T cell receptor beta chains from one sample sequenced in a study of T-cell reconstitution after alpha-beta-depleted transplantation in children. Researchers prepared the TCRbeta library using unique molecular identifiers, the study reports. Via MiXCR, TCRdb re-called the PCR reads, giving one row per CDR3 protein. The sample lists about 340,000 distinct CDR3 sequences, approximately 10% seen once, with 2% to 3% in the top ten. The input for sequencing was PBMCs from the stem cell graft donor, taken from the stem cell graft. These receptors all come from a human donor who donated a stem cell graft to a child with acute lymphoblastic leukemia.

There are many counts of this clonotype. The chain employs TRBV7-8 and TRBJ2-1, with 9 positions matching TRBD2. The CDR3 covers 14 residues. Germline V gene data show CDR1 as SGHVS and CDR2 as FQNEAQ. The ends lost 4 bases at V and 3 bases at J; junction bases unmatched: 1. CDR3 nucleotides: TGTGCCAGCAGCTCGACTAGCGGCTACAATGAGCAGTTCTTC. It encodes CASSSTSGYNEQFF.

With respect to this clonotype: The junction departs from germline at one end; a sequencing error may be responsible. The rearrangement joins TRBV7-7 to TRBJ2-1, with D tentatively TRBD2 (5 bases). The CDR3 loop spans 13 amino acids. Germline loops: CDR1 SSHAT, CDR2 FNYEAQ (reference sequence). The CDR3 region has the DNA TGTGCTAGCAGCTTGGTTGAGGGCAGTGTGCAGTTCTTC. Protein product: CASSLVEGSVQFF.

This clonotype was seen more than once but under ten times. This chain links TRBV29-1 with TRBJ2-4, with D perhaps being TRBD1 or TRBD2 (5 bases each). The V gene's germline CDR1 is SQVTM and CDR2 ANQGSEA. Trimming removed 6 bases at V and 5 bases at J, with 11 bases between. CDR3 length equals 12 residues. The CDR3 loop reads CSVTGGENIQYF. DNA of the CDR3: TGCAGCGTAACAGGAGGAGAAAACATTCAGTACTTC.

This clonotype was counted only a few times. CDR3 in DNA: TGTGCCACCAGCAGGAAAGCCGGGGGTCAGCCCCAGCATTTT. This translates into CATSRKAGGQPQHF. The V call is TRBV15, the J call TRBJ1-5; a possible D gene is TRBD1 (5 bases). CDR1 and CDR2 (germline): LNHNV, YYDKDF (reference sequence). CDR3 length: 14 amino acids. V was shortened by 3 bases and J by 6 bases, with 12 bases between the two germline ends.

The chain uses TRBV3-1 and TRBJ1-5, with no clear D. Germline CDR1 is LGHDT and CDR2 is YNNKEL (reference sequence). V was shortened by 2 bases and J by 6 bases, with 11 bases between the two germline ends. CDR3 length: 14 residues. CDR3 nucleotides: TGTGCCAGCAGCCAAAGGGTGGGTGGTCAGCCCCAGCATTTT. Translated: CASSQRVGGQPQHF.

The chain recombines TRBV7-9 with TRBJ2-2, with unresolved D. The V and J ends lost 5 bases and 6 bases respectively, with 13 bases between them. The CDR3 is 14 amino acids. Germline V gives CDR1 SEHNR, CDR2 FQNEAQ (reference sequence). CDR3 coding DNA: TGTGCCAGCAGCCCCACTTTGGTTCCCGGGGAGCTGTTTTTT. Its protein is CASSPTLVPGELFF.

This clonotype was detected ten times or more. This chain joins TRBV4-1 and TRBJ2-1; 8 bases agree with TRBD2. The CDR3 totals 17 residues. Looked up from germline, CDR1 is MGHRA and CDR2 is YSYEKL. J was trimmed by 2 bases and V by 0 bases; bases with no gene match: 6. The CDR3 loop is CASSQDPGREAYNEQFF. CDR3 nucleotides: TGCGCCAGCAGCCAAGATCCCGGGAGGGAGGCCTACAATGAGCAGTTCTTC.

This clonotype was detected a few times. This sequence joins TRBV5-6 and TRBJ1-1; D may be TRBD1 (6 bases). Germline V lookup: CDR1 SGHDT, CDR2 YYEEEE. The CDR3 loop spans 14 amino acids. Trimming shortened V by 1 base and J by 8 bases, and 15 bases separated the two germline ends. CDR3 region: CASSLLQGSEEAFF. The DNA of the CDR3 is TGTGCCAGCAGCTTGTTACAGGGAAGTGAGGAAGCTTTCTTT.

The rearrangement joins TRBV19 to TRBJ1-2; D is undetermined. With 4 bases removed from V and 6 bases from J, the gap between germline ends came to 12 bases. Germline lookup yields CDR1 LNHDA and CDR2 SQIVND (reference sequence). The CDR3 extends over 13 amino acids. This CDR3 reads CASSTTWRDGYTF. The CDR3 DNA sequence: TGTGCCAGTAGTACCACCTGGCGTGATGGCTACACCTTC.

The table lists this clonotype with a few counts. The chain recombines TRBV7-8 with TRBJ2-1; TRBD2 matches 10 bases. The CDR3 is made up of 17 amino acids. Per germline, CDR1 SGHVS and CDR2 FQNEAQ. V shed 2 bases, J shed 0 bases, and the junction held 4 bases outside the gene matches. CDR3 sequence (DNA): TGTGCCAGCAGCTTACGTGCTAGCGGGGGCTCCTACAATGAGCAGTTCTTC. It codes for CASSLRASGGSYNEQFF.

This sequence joins TRBV30 and TRBJ1-2, with D perhaps matching TRBD1 (5 bases). Trimming removed 4 bases at V and 8 bases at J, with 17 bases between. The CDR3 has 13 residues. In germline, CDR1 is GTSNPN, CDR2 SVGIG (reference sequence). The CDR3 protein is CAWTTGTLRGYTF. CDR3 DNA sequence: TGTGCCTGGACAACGGGGACTCTTCGGGGCTACACCTTC.

The sample holds a few counts of this clonotype. The chain joins TRBV18 to TRBJ2-1, with D maybe TRBD2 (5 bases). Between the trimmed V and J ends, which lost 2 bases and 9 bases, there was a span of 14 bases. The CDR3 is made up of 14 amino acids. CDR1 is KGHSH and CDR2 is LQKENI in the germline V gene. CDR3 region: CASSPRKEGGEQFF. CDR3 bases: TGTGCCAGCTCACCAAGGAAAGAGGGCGGTGAGCAGTTCTTC.

This clonotype has just a few counts. The genes are TRBV12-3 or TRBV12-4 and TRBJ2-3; perhaps TRBD2 as D (5 bases). The CDR3 has 14 amino acids. Between the trimmed V and J ends, which lost 5 bases and 2 bases, there was a span of 11 bases. CDR3 residues: CASSRGLDTDTQYF. DNA for the CDR3: TGTGCCAGCAGTCGCGGACTCGACACAGATACGCAGTATTTT.

This clonotype was observed many times. The chain combines TRBV27 with TRBJ1-1; the D gene is possibly TRBD1 (5 bases). The CDR3 runs 13 residues. CDR1 MNHEY and CDR2 SMNVEV come from the germline V gene (reference sequence). V dropped 3 bases and J dropped 4 bases, with 9 bases sitting between them. The CDR3 DNA sequence: TGTGCCAGCAGTTTGGGGCTTGGCACTGAAGCTTTCTTT. Protein: CASSLGLGTEAFF.

The chain employs TRBV11-2 and TRBJ1-5, with D maybe TRBD1 (6 bases). Germline loops: CDR1 SGHAT, CDR2 FQNNGV. The V and J ends lost 0 bases and 3 bases respectively, with 18 bases between them. The CDR3 sequence is 18 residues long. CDR3 sequence: CASSLEGGRYSANQPQHF. The CDR3 nucleotides are TGTGCCAGCAGCTTAGAAGGGGGACGGTATAGTGCCAATCAGCCCCAGCATTTT.

The V gene is TRBV6-5, the J gene TRBJ1-2; 10 positions agree with TRBD1. CDR1 and CDR2 (germline): MNHEY, SVGAGI. CDR3 length equals 14 residues. Trimming took 6 bases from V and 2 from J; bases not matched to a gene: 3. CDR3 nucleotides: TGTGCCAGCAGACGGGACAGGGGAAACTATGGCTACACCTTC. Its translation: CASRRDRGNYGYTF.

The chain recombines TRBV7-6 with TRBJ2-3; 8 nucleotides match TRBD2. Germline V CDR1 and CDR2: SGHVS, FNYEAQ. The CDR3 is made up of 16 amino acids. The V segment lost 5 bases and the J segment 1 base; nucleotides outside the gene matches: 8. The CDR3 bases are TGTGCCAGCAGCAATCCCACTAGCGGTGGCACAGATACGCAGTATTTT. This gives the protein CASSNPTSGGTDTQYF.

This clonotype was observed many times. V is TRBV27 and J is TRBJ2-7; perhaps D is TRBD1 or TRBD2 (5 bases each). Trimming pared 3 bases from V and 2 bases from J, leaving 11 bases between. The CDR3 has 14 residues. CDR1 and CDR2 from the germline V gene are MNHEY and SMNVEV (reference sequence). CDR3 nucleotides: TGTGCCAGCAGTTTCACCGGGGCCCCCTACGAGCAGTACTTC. Residues: CASSFTGAPYEQYF.

This clonotype showed up just a few times. The chain combines TRBV12-3 or TRBV12-4 with TRBJ1-6, with 9 bases lining up with TRBD1. The CDR3 has 15 amino acids. Trimming took 4 bases from V and 7 from J; bases not matched to a gene: 5. The CDR3 is CASSSNRGRNSPLHF. The CDR3 DNA sequence: TGTGCCAGCAGTTCTAACAGGGGGCGAAATTCACCCCTCCACTTT.

The chain couples TRBV4-1 to TRBJ2-5; the match to TRBD2 covers 8 bases. Trimming at V came to 0 bases and at J to 1 base, leaving 4 bases not matched to a gene. The CDR3 covers 16 residues. Germline V lookup: CDR1 MGHRA, CDR2 YSYEKL. The CDR3 DNA sequence: TGCGCCAGCAGCCAAGATAGCGGGACTGGCCAAGAGACCCAGTACTTC. Translating it yields CASSQDSGTGQETQYF.

This clonotype appeared a few times. This chain connects TRBV5-1 to TRBJ1-6; 7 bases map to TRBD1. V lost 7 bases, J lost 6 bases, and 13 bases stayed unmatched. CDR3 length equals 16 residues. Germline assignment: CDR1 SGHRS and CDR2 YFSETQ. DNA for the CDR3: TGCGCCAGCGTTGAGGACCCGGGACAGCCTAATTCACCCCTCCACTTT. Protein: CASVEDPGQPNSPLHF.

The chain employs TRBV9 and TRBJ2-1; D not certain. Germline CDR1 SGDLS, CDR2 YYNGEE. The CDR3 consists of 14 residues. V gave up 2 bases and J gave up 4 bases, with 10 bases separating them. As DNA, the CDR3 is TGTGCCAGCAGCGTCCCGGACGGGTACAATGAGCAGTTCTTC. Protein product: CASSVPDGYNEQFF.

This clonotype was seen a handful of times. The genes are TRBV7-9 and TRBJ2-7; 9 bases fit TRBD1. Germline V CDR1 and CDR2: SEHNR, FQNEAQ (reference sequence). The CDR3 spans 15 residues. The V and J ends lost 4 bases and 1 base, in that order; junction bases with no gene match: 5. The CDR3 DNA sequence: TGTGCCAGCAGCTACCCCGGGACAGGGTCCTACGAGCAGTACTTC. Translated: CASSYPGTGSYEQYF.

The chain combines TRBV14 with TRBJ2-3; 10 bases fit TRBD2. J was trimmed by 2 bases and V by 0 bases; bases with no gene match: 8. CDR1 is SGHDN and CDR2 is FVKESK in the germline V gene. The CDR3 totals 18 residues. In DNA, the CDR3 is TGTGCCAGCAGCCAAGAGACTAAGACTAGCGGGTTCACAGATACGCAGTATTTT. Residues: CASSQETKTSGFTDTQYF. Full variable domain (rest looked up from reference TRBV14 and TRBJ2-3): EAGVTQFPSHSVIEKGQTVTLRCDPISGHDNLYWYRRVMGKEIKFLLHFVKESKQDESGMPNNRFLAERTGGTYSTLKVQPAELEDSGVYFCASSQETKTSGFTDTQYFGPGTRLTVL.

In this sample, this clonotype turned up many times. The chain joins TRBV7-9 to TRBJ1-2; TRBD1 might be the D (6 bases). V gave up 4 bases and J gave up 4 bases, with 16 bases separating them. CDR3 length: 15 amino acids. Germline V gives CDR1 SEHNR, CDR2 FQNEAQ (reference sequence). CDR3 amino acids: CASSSPGQSVYGYTF. The CDR3 nucleotides are TGTGCCAGCAGCTCCCCAGGACAGAGTGTCTATGGCTACACCTTC.

This clonotype has at least ten counts. This rearrangement joins TRBV7-9 to TRBJ2-7; D is possibly TRBD1 (6 bases). The CDR3 is 13 residues long. Germline CDR1 and CDR2: SEHNR and FQNEAQ (reference sequence). Deletions cut 6 bases from V and 4 bases from J, with 13 bases between. CDR3: CASSPRTVYEQYF. CDR3 bases: TGTGCCAGCAGTCCCAGGACAGTATACGAGCAGTACTTC.

The chain recombines TRBV5-4 with TRBJ2-7; D may correspond to TRBD1 or TRBD2 (5 bases each). CDR3 size: 14 residues. Trimming shortened V by 0 bases and J by 1 base, and 8 bases separated the two germline ends. The germline V gene encodes CDR1 SGHNT and CDR2 YYREEE (reference sequence). The CDR3 DNA sequence: TGTGCCAGCAGCTTGGAGGGACCATCCTACGAGCAGTACTTC. It translates to CASSLEGPSYEQYF.

This clonotype was picked up a small number of times. The chain links TRBV11-2 to TRBJ2-1; 9 nucleotides line up with TRBD2. V trimming: 3 bases; J trimming: 6 bases; junction bases outside the gene matches: 9. The CDR3 runs 16 residues. Germline CDR1 reads SGHAT; CDR2 reads FQNNGV. The CDR3 loop is CASSFTSGREFNEQFF. CDR3 in DNA: TGTGCCAGCAGCTTCACTAGCGGGCGGGAATTCAATGAGCAGTTCTTC. The full variable domain, with the rest looked up from reference TRBV11-2 and TRBJ2-1, is EAGVAQSPRYKIIEKRQSVAFWCNPISGHATLYWYQQILGQGPKLLIQFQNNGVVDDSQLPKDRFSAERLKGVDSTLKIQPAKLEDSAVYLCASSFTSGREFNEQFFGPGTRLTVL.

CDR3 DNA sequence: TGCAGTGCTAGTCGGGGGGCGCGGGACTATGGCTACACCTTC. Protein product: CSASRGARDYGYTF. V gene TRBV20-1 combines with J gene TRBJ1-2, with D possibly matching TRBD1 (6 bases). V was cut by 3 bases and J by 3 bases, with 14 bases left in between. Germline CDR1 DFQATT, CDR2 SNEGSKA (reference sequence). CDR3 length: 14 amino acids.

This clonotype was detected ten times or more. This chain joins TRBV3-1 and TRBJ2-1; 13 nucleotides match TRBD2. The CDR3 spans 15 residues. J was trimmed by 9 bases and V by 1 base; bases with no gene match: 3. Germline V gives CDR1 LGHDT, CDR2 YNNKEL (reference sequence). CDR3: CASSQGTSGSIEQFF. The CDR3 DNA sequence: TGTGCCAGCAGCCAAGGGACTAGCGGGAGTATTGAGCAGTTCTTC.

The genes are TRBV4-2 and TRBJ2-4, with TRBD2 identical over 8 bases. The CDR3 consists of 19 residues. CDR1 is LGHNA and CDR2 is YNFKEQ in the germline V gene. V shed 4 bases, J shed 0 bases, and the junction held 14 bases outside the gene matches. This CDR3 reads CASSRQLADNRLAKNIQYF. The CDR3 DNA is TGTGCCAGCAGCCGACAACTAGCGGACAACCGACTAGCCAAAAACATTCAGTACTTC.